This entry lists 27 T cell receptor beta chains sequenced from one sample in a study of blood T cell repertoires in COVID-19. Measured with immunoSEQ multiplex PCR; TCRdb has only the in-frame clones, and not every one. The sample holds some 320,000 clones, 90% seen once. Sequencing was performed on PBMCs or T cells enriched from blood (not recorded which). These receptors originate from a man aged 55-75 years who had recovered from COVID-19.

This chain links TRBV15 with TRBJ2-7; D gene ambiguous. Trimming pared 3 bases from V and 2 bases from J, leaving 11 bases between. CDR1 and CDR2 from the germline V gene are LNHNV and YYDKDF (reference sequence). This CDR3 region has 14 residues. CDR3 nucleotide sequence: TGTGCCACCAGCAGGAGTTTTGGGCCCTACGAGCAGTACTTC. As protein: CATSRSFGPYEQYF.

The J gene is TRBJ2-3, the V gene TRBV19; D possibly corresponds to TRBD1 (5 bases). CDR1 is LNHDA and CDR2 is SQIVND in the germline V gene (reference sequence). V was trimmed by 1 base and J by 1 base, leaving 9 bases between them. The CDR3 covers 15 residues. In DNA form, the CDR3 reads TGTGCCAGTAGTATAGGTCAACAGGGCACAGATACGCAGTATTTT. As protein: CASSIGQQGTDTQYF.

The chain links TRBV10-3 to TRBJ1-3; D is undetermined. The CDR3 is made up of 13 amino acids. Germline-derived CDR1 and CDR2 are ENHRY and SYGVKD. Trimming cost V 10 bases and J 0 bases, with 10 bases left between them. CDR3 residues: CATSSGSGNTIYF. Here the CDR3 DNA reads TGTGCCACCTCCTCAGGCTCTGGAAACACCATATATTTT.

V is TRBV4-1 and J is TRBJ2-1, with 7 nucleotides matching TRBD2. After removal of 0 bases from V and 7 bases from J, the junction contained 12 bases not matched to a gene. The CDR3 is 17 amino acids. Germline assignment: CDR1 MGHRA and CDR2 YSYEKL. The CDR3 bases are TGCGCCAGCAGCCAAGAAAGAGGGGCCGGGACTATGAATGAGCAGTTCTTC. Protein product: CASSQERGAGTMNEQFF.

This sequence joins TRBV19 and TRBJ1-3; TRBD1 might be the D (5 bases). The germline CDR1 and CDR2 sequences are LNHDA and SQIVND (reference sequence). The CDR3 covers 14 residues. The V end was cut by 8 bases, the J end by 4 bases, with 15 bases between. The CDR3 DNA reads TGTGCCAGTCTCTCCCGGGGGAGAGGAAACACCATATATTTT. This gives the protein CASLSRGRGNTIYF. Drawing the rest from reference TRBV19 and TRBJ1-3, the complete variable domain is DGGITQSPKYLFRKEGQNVTLSCEQNLNHDAMYWYRQDPGQGLRLIYYSQIVNDFQKGDIAEGYSVSREKKESFPLTVTSAQKNPTAFYLCASLSRGRGNTIYFGEGSWLTVV.

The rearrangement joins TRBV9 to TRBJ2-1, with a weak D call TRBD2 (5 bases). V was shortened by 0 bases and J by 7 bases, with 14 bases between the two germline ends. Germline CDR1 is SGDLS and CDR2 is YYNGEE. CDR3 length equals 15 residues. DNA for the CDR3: TGTGCCAGCAGCGTAGGGGCCACGAGGGTGAATGAGCAGTTCTTC. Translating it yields CASSVGATRVNEQFF.

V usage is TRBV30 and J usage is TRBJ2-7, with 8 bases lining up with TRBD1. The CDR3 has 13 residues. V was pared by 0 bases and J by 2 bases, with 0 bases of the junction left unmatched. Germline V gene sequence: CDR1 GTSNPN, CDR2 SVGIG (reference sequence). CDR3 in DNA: TGTGCCTGGAGTGTACAGGGGGCCTACGAGCAGTACTTC. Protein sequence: CAWSVQGAYEQYF.

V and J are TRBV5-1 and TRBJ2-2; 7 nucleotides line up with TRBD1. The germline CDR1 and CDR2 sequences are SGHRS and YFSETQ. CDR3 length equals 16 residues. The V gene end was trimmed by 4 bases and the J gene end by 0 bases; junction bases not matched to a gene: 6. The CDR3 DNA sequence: TGCGCCAGCAGCAGTCGGACAGGCGCGAACACCGGGGAGCTGTTTTTT. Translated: CASSSRTGANTGELFF.

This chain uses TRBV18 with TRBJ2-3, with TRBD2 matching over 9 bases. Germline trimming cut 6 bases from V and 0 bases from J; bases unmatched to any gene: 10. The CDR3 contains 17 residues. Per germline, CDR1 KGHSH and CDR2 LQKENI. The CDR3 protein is CASSPQTSGISTDTQYF. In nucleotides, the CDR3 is TGTGCCAGCTCGCCCCAGACTAGCGGAATCAGCACAGATACGCAGTATTTT.

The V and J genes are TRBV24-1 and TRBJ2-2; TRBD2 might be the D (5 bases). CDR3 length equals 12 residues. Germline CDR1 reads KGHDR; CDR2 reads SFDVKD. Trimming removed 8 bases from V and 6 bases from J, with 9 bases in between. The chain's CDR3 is CATTPSSGELFF. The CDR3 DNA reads TGTGCCACCACTCCTAGCTCCGGGGAGCTGTTTTTT.

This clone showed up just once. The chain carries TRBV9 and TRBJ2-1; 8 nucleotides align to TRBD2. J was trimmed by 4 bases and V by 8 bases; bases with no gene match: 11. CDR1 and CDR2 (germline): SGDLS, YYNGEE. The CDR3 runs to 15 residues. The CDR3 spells CARQVTSGGYNEQFF. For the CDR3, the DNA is TGTGCCAGGCAAGTAACTAGCGGAGGTTACAATGAGCAGTTCTTC.

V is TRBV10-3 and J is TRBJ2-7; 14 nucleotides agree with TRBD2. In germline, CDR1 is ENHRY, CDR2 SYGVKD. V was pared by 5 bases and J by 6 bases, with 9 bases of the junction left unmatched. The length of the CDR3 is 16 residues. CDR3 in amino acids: CAISPTGTSGRGEQYF. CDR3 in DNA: TGTGCCATCAGTCCCACCGGGACTAGCGGGAGAGGCGAGCAGTACTTC.

CDR3 coding DNA: TGCGCCAGCAGCGGGGACAGGGGCAATTCACCCCTCCACTTT. Amino acids: CASSGDRGNSPLHF. The gene calls are TRBV5-1 and TRBJ1-6, with 10 bases aligning to TRBD1. V dropped 4 bases and J dropped 7; count of bases not matched to a gene: 2. Germline V CDR1 and CDR2: SGHRS, YFSETQ. This CDR3 region has 14 residues.

CDR3 nucleotide sequence: TGTGCCAGCTGGTCAGGCCAGGGGATTTCCTACGAGCAGTACTTC. Its translation: CASWSGQGISYEQYF. The chain joins TRBV6-5 to TRBJ2-7; the D gene is possibly TRBD1 (6 bases). V gave up 8 bases and J gave up 1 base, with 18 bases separating them. The CDR3 is 15 residues long. Germline assignment: CDR1 MNHEY and CDR2 SVGAGI.

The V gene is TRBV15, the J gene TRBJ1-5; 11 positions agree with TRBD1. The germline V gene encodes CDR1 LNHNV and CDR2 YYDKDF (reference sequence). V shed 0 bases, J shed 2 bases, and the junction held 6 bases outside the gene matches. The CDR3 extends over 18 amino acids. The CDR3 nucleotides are TGTGCCACCAGCAGAGATTTCGGACAGGGGGCCCGCAATCAGCCCCAGCATTTT. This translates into CATSRDFGQGARNQPQHF.

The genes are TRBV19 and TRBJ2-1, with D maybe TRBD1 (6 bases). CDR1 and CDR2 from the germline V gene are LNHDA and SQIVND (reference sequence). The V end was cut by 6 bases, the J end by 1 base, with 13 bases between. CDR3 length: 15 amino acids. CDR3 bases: TGTGCCAGTAGAACGACAGGCTTGTCCTACAATGAGCAGTTCTTC. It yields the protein CASRTTGLSYNEQFF. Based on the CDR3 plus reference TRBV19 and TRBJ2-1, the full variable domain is DGGITQSPKYLFRKEGQNVTLSCEQNLNHDAMYWYRQDPGQGLRLIYYSQIVNDFQKGDIAEGYSVSREKKESFPLTVTSAQKNPTAFYLCASRTTGLSYNEQFFGPGTRLTVL.

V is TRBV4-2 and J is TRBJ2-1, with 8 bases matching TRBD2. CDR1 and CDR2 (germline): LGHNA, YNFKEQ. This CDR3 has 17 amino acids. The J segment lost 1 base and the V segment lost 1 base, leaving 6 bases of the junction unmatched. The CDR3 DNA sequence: TGTGCCAGCAGCCAAGGAAGTAGCGGGGATTCCTACAATGAGCAGTTCTTC. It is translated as CASSQGSSGDSYNEQFF.

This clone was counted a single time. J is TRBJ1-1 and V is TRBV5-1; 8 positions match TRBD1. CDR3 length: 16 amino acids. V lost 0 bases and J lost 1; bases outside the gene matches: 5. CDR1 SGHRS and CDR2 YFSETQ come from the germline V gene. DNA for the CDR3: TGCGCCAGCAGCTTGGGACGGACAGGGAAGAACACTGAAGCTTTCTTT. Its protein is CASSLGRTGKNTEAFF.

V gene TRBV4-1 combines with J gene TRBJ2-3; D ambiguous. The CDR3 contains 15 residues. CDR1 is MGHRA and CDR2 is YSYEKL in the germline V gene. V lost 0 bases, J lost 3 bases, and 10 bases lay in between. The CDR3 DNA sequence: TGCGCCAGCAGCCAAGATAGAACTTATACAGATACGCAGTATTTT. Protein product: CASSQDRTYTDTQYF.

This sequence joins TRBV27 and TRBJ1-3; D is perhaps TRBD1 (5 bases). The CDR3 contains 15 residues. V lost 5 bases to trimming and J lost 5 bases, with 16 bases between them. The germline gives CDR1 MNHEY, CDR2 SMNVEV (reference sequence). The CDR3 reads CASSPSGGSRNTIYF. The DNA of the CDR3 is TGTGCCAGCAGTCCATCCGGGGGGTCGCGAAACACCATATATTTT.

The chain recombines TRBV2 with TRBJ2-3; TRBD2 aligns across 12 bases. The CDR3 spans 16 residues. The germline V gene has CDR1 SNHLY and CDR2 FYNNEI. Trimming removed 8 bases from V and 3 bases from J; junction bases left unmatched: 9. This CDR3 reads CASLMPSGGETDTQYF. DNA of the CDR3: TGTGCCAGCCTCATGCCTAGCGGGGGGGAAACAGATACGCAGTATTTT. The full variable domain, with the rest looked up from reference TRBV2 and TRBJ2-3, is EPEVTQTPSHQVTQMGQEVILRCVPISNHLYFYWYRQILGQKVEFLVSFYNNEISEKSEIFDDQFSVERPDGSNFTLKIRSTKLEDSAMYFCASLMPSGGETDTQYFGPGTRLTVL.

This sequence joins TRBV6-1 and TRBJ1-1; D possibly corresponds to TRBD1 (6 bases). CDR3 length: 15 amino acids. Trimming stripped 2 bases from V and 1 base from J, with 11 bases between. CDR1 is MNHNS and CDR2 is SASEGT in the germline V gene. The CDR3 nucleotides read TGTGCCAGCAGTGAATCCGGGGGGGCGAACACTGAAGCTTTCTTT. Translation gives CASSESGGANTEAFF.

The CDR3 protein is CAISPTGVDEQYF. The CDR3 bases are TGTGCCATCAGCCCAACGGGGGTTGACGAGCAGTACTTC. The chain employs TRBV10-3 and TRBJ2-7; a weak D match, TRBD2 (6 bases). This CDR3 is built from 13 residues. The V and J ends lost 6 bases and 5 bases respectively, with 14 bases between them. Germline-derived CDR1 and CDR2 are ENHRY and SYGVKD.

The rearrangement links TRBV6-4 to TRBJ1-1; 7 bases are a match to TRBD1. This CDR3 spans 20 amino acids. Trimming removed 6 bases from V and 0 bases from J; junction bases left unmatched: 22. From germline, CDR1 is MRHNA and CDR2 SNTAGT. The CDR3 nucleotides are TGTGCCAGCAGCCTTTTCGGGACTAGAAACAGGGGCGCGTTGAACACTGAAGCTTTCTTT. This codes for CASSLFGTRNRGALNTEAFF.

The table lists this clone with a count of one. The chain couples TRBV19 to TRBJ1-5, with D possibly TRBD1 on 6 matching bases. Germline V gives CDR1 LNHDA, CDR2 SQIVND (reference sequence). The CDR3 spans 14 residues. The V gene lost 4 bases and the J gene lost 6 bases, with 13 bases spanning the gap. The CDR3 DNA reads TGTGCCAGTAGTAACCAACAGGGCAGTCAGCCCCAGCATTTT. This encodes CASSNQQGSQPQHF.

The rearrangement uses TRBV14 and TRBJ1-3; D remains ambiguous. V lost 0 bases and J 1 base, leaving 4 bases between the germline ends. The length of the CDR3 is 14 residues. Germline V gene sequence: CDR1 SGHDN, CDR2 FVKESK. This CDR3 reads CASSQDSSGNTIYF. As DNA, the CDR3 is TGTGCCAGCAGCCAAGATTCATCTGGAAACACCATATATTTT.

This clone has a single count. CDR3 amino acids: CASSYPTGEANQPQHF. The CDR3 nucleotides are TGTGCCAGCAGTTACCCGACAGGGGAGGCCAATCAGCCCCAGCATTTT. The V gene is TRBV6-5, the J gene TRBJ1-5; 8 bases map to TRBD1. CDR3 length: 16 residues. The V segment lost 2 bases and the J segment 3 bases; nucleotides outside the gene matches: 6. Germline loops: CDR1 MNHEY, CDR2 SVGAGI.